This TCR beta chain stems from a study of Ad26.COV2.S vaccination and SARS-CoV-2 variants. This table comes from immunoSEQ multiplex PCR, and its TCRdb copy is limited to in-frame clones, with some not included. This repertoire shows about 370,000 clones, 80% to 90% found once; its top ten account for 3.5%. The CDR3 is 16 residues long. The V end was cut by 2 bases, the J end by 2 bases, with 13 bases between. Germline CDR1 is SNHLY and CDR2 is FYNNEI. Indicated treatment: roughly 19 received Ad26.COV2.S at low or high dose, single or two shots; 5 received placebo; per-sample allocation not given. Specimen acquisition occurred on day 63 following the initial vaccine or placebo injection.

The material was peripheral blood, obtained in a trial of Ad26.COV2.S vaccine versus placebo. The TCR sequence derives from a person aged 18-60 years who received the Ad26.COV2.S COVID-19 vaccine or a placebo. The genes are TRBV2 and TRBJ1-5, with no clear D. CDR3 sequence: CASSEFSGGGNQPQHF. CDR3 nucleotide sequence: TGTGCCAGCAGTGAATTCTCCGGTGGCGGCAATCAGCCCCAGCATTTT.